This T cell receptor beta chain was identified in a study of PD-L1 blockade in urothelial cancer. Looking at the study overall: Earlier, patients had received 0 to 3 chemotherapy regimens. Reported median T cell count for blood samples was around 140,000. Blood was tested 3 weeks (second dose) and 6 weeks into treatment.

Clones were read by immunoSEQ multiplex PCR, and TCRdb kept only the in-frame ones, dropping some. The sample lists roughly 62,000 clones, over 75% occurring once. Trimming stripped 4 bases from V and 4 bases from J, with 10 bases between. Germline V gives CDR1 MDHEN, CDR2 SYDVKM. The CDR3 runs 13 residues. This sequence joins TRBV28 and TRBJ1-1; D is ambiguous. The sequence came from a man between 65 and 85 years old with urothelial cancer. The sample was PBMCs, taken around atezolizumab (anti-PD-L1) treatment. Here the CDR3 reads CASSSPVVTEAFF. The CDR3 DNA is TGTGCCAGCAGTTCCCCGGTAGTCACTGAAGCTTTCTTT. Complete variable domain (other parts from reference TRBV28 and TRBJ1-1): DVKVTQSSRYLVKRTGEKVFLECVQDMDHENMFWYRQDPGLGLRLIYFSYDVKMKEKGDIPEGYSVSREKKERFSLILESASTNQTSMYLCASSSPVVTEAFFGQGTRLTVV.